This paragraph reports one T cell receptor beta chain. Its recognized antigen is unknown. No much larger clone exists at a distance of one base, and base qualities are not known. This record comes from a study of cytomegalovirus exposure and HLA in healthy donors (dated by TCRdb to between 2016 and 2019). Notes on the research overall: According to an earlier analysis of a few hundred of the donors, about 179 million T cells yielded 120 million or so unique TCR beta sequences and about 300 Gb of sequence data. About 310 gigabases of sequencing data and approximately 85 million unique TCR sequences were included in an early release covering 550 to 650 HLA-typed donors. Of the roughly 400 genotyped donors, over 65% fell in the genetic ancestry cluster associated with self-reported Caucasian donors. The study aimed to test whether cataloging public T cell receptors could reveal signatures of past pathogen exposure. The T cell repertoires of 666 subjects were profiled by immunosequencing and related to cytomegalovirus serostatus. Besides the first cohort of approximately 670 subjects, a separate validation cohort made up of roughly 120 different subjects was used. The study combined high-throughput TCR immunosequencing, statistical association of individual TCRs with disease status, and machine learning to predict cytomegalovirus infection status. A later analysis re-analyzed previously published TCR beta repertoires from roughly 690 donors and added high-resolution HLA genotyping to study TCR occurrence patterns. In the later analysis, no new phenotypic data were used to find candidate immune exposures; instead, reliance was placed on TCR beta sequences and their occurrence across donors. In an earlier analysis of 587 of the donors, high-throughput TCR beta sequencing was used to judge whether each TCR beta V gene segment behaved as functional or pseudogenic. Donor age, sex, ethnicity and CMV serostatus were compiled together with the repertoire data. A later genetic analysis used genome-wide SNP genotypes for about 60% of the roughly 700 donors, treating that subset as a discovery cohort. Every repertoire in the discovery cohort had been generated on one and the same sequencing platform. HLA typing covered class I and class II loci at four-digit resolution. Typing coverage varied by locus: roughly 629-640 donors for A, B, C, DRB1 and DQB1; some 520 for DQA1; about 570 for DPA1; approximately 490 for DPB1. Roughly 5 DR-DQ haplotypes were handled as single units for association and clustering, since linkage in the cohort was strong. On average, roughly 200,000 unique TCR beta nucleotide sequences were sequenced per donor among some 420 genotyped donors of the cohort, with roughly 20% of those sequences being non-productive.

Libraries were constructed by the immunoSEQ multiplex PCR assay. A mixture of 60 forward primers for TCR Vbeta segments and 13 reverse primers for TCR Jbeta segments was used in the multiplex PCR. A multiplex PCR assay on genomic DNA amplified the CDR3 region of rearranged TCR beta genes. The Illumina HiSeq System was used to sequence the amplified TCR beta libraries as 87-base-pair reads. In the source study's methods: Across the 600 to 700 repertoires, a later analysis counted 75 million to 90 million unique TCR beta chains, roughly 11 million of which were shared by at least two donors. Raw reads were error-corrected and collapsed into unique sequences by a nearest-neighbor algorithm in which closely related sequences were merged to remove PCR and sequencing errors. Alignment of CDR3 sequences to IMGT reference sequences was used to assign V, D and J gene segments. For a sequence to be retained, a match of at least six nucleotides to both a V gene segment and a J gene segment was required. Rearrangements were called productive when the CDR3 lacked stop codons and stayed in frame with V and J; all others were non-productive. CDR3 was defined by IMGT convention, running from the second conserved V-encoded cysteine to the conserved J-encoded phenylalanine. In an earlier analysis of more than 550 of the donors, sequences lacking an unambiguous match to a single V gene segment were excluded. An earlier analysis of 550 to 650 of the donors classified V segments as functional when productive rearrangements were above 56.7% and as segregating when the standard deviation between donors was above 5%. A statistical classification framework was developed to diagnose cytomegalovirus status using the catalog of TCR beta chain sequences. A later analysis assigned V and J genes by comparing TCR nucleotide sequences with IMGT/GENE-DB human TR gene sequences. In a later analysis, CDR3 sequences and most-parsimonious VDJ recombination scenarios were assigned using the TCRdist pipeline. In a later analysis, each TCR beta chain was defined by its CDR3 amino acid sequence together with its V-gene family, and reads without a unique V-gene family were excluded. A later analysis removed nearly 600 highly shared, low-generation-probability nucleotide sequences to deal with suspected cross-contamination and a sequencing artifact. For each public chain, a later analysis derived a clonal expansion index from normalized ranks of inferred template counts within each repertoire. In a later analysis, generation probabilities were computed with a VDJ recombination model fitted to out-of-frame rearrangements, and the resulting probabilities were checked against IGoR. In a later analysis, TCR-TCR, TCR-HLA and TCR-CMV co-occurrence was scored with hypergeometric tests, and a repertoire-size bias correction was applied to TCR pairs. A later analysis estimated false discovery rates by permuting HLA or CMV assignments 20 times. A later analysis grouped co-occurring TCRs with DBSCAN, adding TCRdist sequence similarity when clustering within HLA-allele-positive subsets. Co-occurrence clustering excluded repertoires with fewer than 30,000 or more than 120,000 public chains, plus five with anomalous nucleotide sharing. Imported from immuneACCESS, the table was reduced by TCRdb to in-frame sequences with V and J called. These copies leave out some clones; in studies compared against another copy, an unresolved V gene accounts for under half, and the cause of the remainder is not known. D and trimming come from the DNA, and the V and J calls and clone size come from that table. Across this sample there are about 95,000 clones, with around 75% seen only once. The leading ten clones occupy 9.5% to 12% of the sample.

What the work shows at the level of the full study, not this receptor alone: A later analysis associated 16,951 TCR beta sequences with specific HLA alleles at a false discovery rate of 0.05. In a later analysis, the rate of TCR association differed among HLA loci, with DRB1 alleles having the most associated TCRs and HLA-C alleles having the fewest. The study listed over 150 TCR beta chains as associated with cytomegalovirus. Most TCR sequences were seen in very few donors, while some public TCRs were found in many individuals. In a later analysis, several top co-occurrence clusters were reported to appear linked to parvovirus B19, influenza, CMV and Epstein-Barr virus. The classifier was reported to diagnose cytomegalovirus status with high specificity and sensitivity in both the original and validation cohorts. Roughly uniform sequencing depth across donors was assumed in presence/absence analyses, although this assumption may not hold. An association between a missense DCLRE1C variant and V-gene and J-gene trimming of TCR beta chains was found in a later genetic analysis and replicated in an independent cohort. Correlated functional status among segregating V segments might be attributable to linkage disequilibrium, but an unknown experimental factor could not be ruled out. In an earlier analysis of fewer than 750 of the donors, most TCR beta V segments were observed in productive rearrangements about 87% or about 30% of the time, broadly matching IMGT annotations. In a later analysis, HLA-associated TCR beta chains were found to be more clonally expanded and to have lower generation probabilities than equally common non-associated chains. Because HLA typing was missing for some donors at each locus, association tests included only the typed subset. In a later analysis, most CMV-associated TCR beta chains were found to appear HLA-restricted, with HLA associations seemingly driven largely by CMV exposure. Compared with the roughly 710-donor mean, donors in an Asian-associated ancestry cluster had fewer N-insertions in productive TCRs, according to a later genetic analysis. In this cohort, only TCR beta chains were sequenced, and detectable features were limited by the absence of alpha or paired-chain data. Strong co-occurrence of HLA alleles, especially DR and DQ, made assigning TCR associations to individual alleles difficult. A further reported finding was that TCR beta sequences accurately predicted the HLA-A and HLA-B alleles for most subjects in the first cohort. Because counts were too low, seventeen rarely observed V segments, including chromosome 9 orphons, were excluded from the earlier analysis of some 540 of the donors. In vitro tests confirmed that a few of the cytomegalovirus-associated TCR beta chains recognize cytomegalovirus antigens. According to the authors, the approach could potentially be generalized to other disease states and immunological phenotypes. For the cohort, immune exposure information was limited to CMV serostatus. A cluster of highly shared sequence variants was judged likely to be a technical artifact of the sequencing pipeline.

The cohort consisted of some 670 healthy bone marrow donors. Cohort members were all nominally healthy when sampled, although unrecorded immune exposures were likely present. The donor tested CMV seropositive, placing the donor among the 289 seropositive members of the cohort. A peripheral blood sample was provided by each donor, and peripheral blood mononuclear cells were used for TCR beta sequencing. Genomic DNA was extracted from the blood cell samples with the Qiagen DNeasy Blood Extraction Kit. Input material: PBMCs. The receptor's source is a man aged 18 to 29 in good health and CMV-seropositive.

At the DNA level, the sequence is TGTGCCAGCAGCCAAGAAGGGAGCGGTCCCTACGAGCAGTACTTC. Its protein is CASSQEGSGPYEQYF. The chain uses TRBV4-2 and TRBJ2-7; TRBD2 could be the D gene, as 5 bases match. The CDR3 goes from the cysteine to the phenylalanine over 15 residues. The entry retains the CDR3 DNA only, 45 bases that are in frame from base 1. The germline V gene encodes CDR1 LGHNA and CDR2 YNFKEQ. Trimming takes 0 bases from V and 2 bases from J, and the germline ends sit 11 bases apart.